One and the same sample provided the 28 T cell receptor beta chains below, sequenced in a study of blood T cell repertoires in COVID-19. Data came from immunoSEQ multiplex PCR; TCRdb stores just in-frame clones and leaves some out. The sample comprises 20,000 to 30,000 clones, nearly 95% of which are singletons, and roughly 2% rests with the top ten. The sample was peripheral blood. These receptors were taken from a human donor in a cohort sampled during active COVID-19.

On this clone itself: A junction end diverges from the germline sequence, so it may reflect a read error. The CDR3 DNA sequence: TGTGCTAGCAGCTCCCATTGGGGGGGCATCACCTATGGCTACACCTTC. It specifies CASSSHWGGITYGYTF. The chain joins TRBV7-7 to TRBJ1-2; the D gene is possibly TRBD1 (6 bases). The CDR3 totals 16 residues. Germline values: CDR1 SSHAT, CDR2 FNYEAQ (reference sequence). Full variable domain (outside the CDR3, taken from reference TRBV7-7 and TRBJ1-2): GAGVSQSPRYKVTKRGQDVTLRCDPISSHATLYWYQQALGQGPEFLTYFNYEAQPDKSGLPSDRFSAERPEGSISTLTIQRTEQRDSAMYRCASSSHWGGITYGYTFGSGTRLTVV.

This CDR3 is CASSEAPITTQYF. As DNA, the CDR3 is TGTGCCAGCAGTGAAGCCCCTATCACGACGCAGTATTTT. The rearrangement uses TRBV6-1 and TRBJ2-3; D unclear. CDR3 length: 13 residues. The ends were cut back, 0 bases at V and 9 bases at J, with 10 bases in the middle. In germline, CDR1 is MNHNS, CDR2 SASEGT.

The gene calls are TRBV12-3 or TRBV12-4 and TRBJ1-1; 7 bases align to TRBD1. The V and J ends lost 6 bases and 11 bases, in that order; junction bases with no gene match: 12. The CDR3 spans 13 residues. The CDR3 nucleotides read TGTGCCAGCAGAATTAACCTCGGACAGGCCGCTTTCTTT. Amino acids: CASRINLGQAAFF.

This chain joins TRBV5-5 and TRBJ1-4, with D perhaps TRBD1 (5 bases). Germline CDR1 reads SGHKS; CDR2 reads YYEKEE (reference sequence). Trimming removed 4 bases at V and 0 bases at J, with 13 bases between. The length of the CDR3 is 16 residues. Here the CDR3 reads CASSPGGVATNEKLFF. The CDR3, as DNA: TGTGCCAGCAGCCCGGGGGGTGTGGCAACTAATGAAAAACTGTTTTTT.

The CDR3 DNA is TGTGCCAGCAGCGTAGAGGGGGATGGCTACACCTTC. Its translation: CASSVEGDGYTF. The chain combines TRBV9 with TRBJ1-2; TRBD1 might be the D (6 bases). This CDR3 region has 12 residues. CDR1 is SGDLS, CDR2 YYNGEE, per germline. V was shortened by 0 bases and J by 6 bases, with 6 bases between the two germline ends.

The V gene is TRBV5-1, the J gene TRBJ2-7; D uncertain. Trimming shortened V by 0 bases and J by 1 base, and 11 bases separated the two germline ends. The CDR3 length is 15 residues. Germline-derived CDR1 and CDR2 are SGHRS and YFSETQ. The DNA for the CDR3 is TGCGCCAGCAGCTTGGGTGGAACAGCTTCCTACGAGCAGTACTTC. It codes for CASSLGGTASYEQYF.

The chain carries TRBV30 and TRBJ2-3; the match to TRBD2 covers 12 bases. Germline assignment: CDR1 GTSNPN and CDR2 SVGIG (reference sequence). The CDR3 sequence is 18 residues long. Losses at the gene ends were 0 bases for V and 4 bases for J; bases not matched to a gene: 11. In DNA form, the CDR3 reads TGTGCCTGGAGTGTAGGCCTGACTAGCGGGAGTTTGGCAGATACGCAGTATTTT. Translated, it gives CAWSVGLTSGSLADTQYF.

The chain employs TRBV7-8 and TRBJ2-3; 11 bases are shared with TRBD2. Germline CDR1 and CDR2: SGHVS and FQNEAQ. The V segment lost 5 bases and the J segment 2 bases; nucleotides outside the gene matches: 12. The CDR3 has 18 amino acids. In DNA, the CDR3 is TGTGCCAGCAGCCAATACCCCCTGACTAGCGGGGACACAGATACGCAGTATTTT. Residues: CASSQYPLTSGDTDTQYF.

The chain uses TRBV12-3 or TRBV12-4 and TRBJ1-2; D is perhaps TRBD1 (6 bases). This CDR3 has 13 amino acids. Between the trimmed V and J ends, which lost 6 bases and 8 bases, there was a span of 16 bases. CDR3 in DNA: TGTGCCAGCAGACAGACAGGTTTTGAAGGCTACACCTTC. It is translated as CASRQTGFEGYTF.

This chain links TRBV27 with TRBJ2-2, with TRBD2 matching 8 bases. V trimming: 8 bases; J trimming: 5 bases; junction bases outside the gene matches: 13. Germline-derived CDR1 and CDR2 are MNHEY and SMNVEV (reference sequence). The CDR3 covers 16 residues. The CDR3 loop is CASRVSGTSGTGELFF. In DNA form, the CDR3 reads TGTGCCAGCCGGGTTAGCGGGACCTCAGGGACCGGGGAGCTGTTTTTT.

A few counts support this clone. This chain uses TRBV5-1 with TRBJ2-2; D is ambiguous. This CDR3 has 14 amino acids. Germline V CDR1 and CDR2: SGHRS, YFSETQ. The V end was cut by 4 bases, the J end by 3 bases, with 10 bases between. CDR3 in amino acids: CASSRVSYTGELFF. CDR3 nucleotide sequence: TGCGCCAGCAGCCGGGTCTCATACACCGGGGAGCTGTTTTTT.

The rearrangement links TRBV3-1 (or the pseudogene TRBV3-2) to TRBJ2-2, with D perhaps TRBD1 (5 bases). The germline CDR1 and CDR2 sequences are LGHDT and YNNKEL (reference sequence). The CDR3 length is 15 residues. V was trimmed by 2 bases and J by 4 bases, leaving 11 bases between them. This CDR3 reads CASSQKGVATGELFF. The DNA for the CDR3 is TGTGCCAGCAGCCAAAAAGGGGTCGCCACCGGGGAGCTGTTTTTT.

The V and J genes are TRBV5-8 and TRBJ1-1, with D unresolved. Trimming left V 4 bases short and J 11 bases short, with 12 bases between. Germline CDR1 SGHTS, CDR2 YDEGEE. This CDR3 has 11 amino acids. The CDR3 bases are TGTGCCAGCAGCCCCCTGCGTAGCGCTTTCTTT. It translates to CASSPLRSAFF.

The chain is built from TRBV5-1 and TRBJ2-2; D is unresolved. Per the germline V gene, CDR1 is SGHRS and CDR2 is YFSETQ. CDR3 size: 13 residues. V lost 0 bases and J 6 bases, leaving 6 bases between the germline ends. For the CDR3, the DNA is TGCGCCAGCAGCTTGGGTAATCCCGGGGAGCTGTTTTTT. It translates to CASSLGNPGELFF.

This sequence joins TRBV24-1 and TRBJ2-1; 11 bases match TRBD2. The J segment lost 0 bases and the V segment lost 4 bases, leaving 4 bases of the junction unmatched. Per germline, CDR1 KGHDR and CDR2 SFDVKD. The CDR3 is 17 amino acids. CDR3 coding DNA: TGTGCCACCAGTGACACACTAGCGGGGGTCTCCTACAATGAGCAGTTCTTC. It specifies CATSDTLAGVSYNEQFF.

The chain carries TRBV4-2 and TRBJ2-5; possible D gene TRBD2, 6 bases. Germline loops: CDR1 LGHNA, CDR2 YNFKEQ. This CDR3 has 14 amino acids. V was pared by 1 base and J by 1 base, with 7 bases between. The CDR3 coding sequence is TGTGCCAGCAGCCAAGGGCGGGGCCAAGAGACCCAGTACTTC. Translation: CASSQGRGQETQYF.

This chain links TRBV27 with TRBJ2-1; 8 bases line up with TRBD2. This CDR3 region has 21 residues. The germline V gene has CDR1 MNHEY and CDR2 SMNVEV (reference sequence). V lost 3 bases and J lost 4; bases outside the gene matches: 23. CDR3 DNA: TGTGCCAGCAGTTTTTCTCTACTCCGGGCCCTCAATGGGACTAGTTACAATGAGCAGTTCTTC. Protein product: CASSFSLLRALNGTSYNEQFF.

The V call is TRBV11-2, the J call TRBJ2-7, with D possibly being TRBD1 (5 bases). V was pared by 9 bases and J by 6 bases, with 15 bases between. From germline, CDR1 is SGHAT and CDR2 FQNNGV. This CDR3 region has 12 residues. In DNA form, the CDR3 reads TGTGCCAGTTTCGAGTGGGGCTTCGAGCAGTACTTC. Protein product: CASFEWGFEQYF.

The chain employs TRBV9 and TRBJ2-5; D might be TRBD1 (6 bases). Germline CDR1 SGDLS, CDR2 YYNGEE. The V end was cut by 0 bases, the J end by 0 bases, with 6 bases between. The CDR3 is made up of 14 amino acids. The CDR3 protein is CASSVGGHQETQYF. The CDR3, as DNA: TGTGCCAGCAGCGTAGGGGGGCACCAAGAGACCCAGTACTTC.

The chain is built from TRBV3-1 (or the pseudogene TRBV3-2) and TRBJ2-4; 7 nucleotides agree with TRBD2. The CDR3 is 16 amino acids. V lost 5 bases to trimming and J lost 0 bases; unmatched junction nucleotides: 7. Per germline, CDR1 LGHDT and CDR2 YNNKEL (reference sequence). The CDR3 here is CASSSGTELAKNIQYF. In nucleotides, the CDR3 is TGTGCCAGCAGCAGCGGGACGGAACTAGCCAAAAACATTCAGTACTTC.

This clone was observed a few times. The rearrangement uses TRBV7-9 and TRBJ1-5; 7 positions agree with TRBD1. Germline CDR1 is SEHNR and CDR2 is FQNEAQ (reference sequence). After removal of 5 bases from V and 2 bases from J, the junction contained 3 bases not matched to a gene. CDR3 length: 14 amino acids. The CDR3 region has the DNA TGTGCCAGCAGCGATGGGACAGGCAATCAGCCCCAGCATTTT. Encoded protein: CASSDGTGNQPQHF.

Only a few counts were recorded for this clone. This chain connects TRBV6-1 to TRBJ2-1, with 9 bases fitting TRBD1. The V gene's germline CDR1 is MNHNS and CDR2 SASEGT. The CDR3 consists of 17 residues. Trimming took 1 base from V and 6 from J; bases not matched to a gene: 10. The CDR3 sequence: CASSEVFAQGASNEQFF. CDR3 nucleotides: TGTGCCAGCAGTGAAGTATTCGCACAGGGGGCCTCCAATGAGCAGTTCTTC.

The V and J genes are TRBV29-1 and TRBJ1-2; maybe TRBD1 (5 bases). V was shortened by 6 bases and J by 4 bases, with 9 bases between the two germline ends. The CDR3 length is 11 residues. The V gene's germline CDR1 is SQVTM and CDR2 ANQGSEA. CDR3 sequence: CSVSQGYGYTF. DNA for the CDR3: TGCAGCGTATCGCAGGGCTATGGCTACACCTTC.

The chain links TRBV7-2 to TRBJ1-3; 7 nucleotides agree with TRBD1. The J segment lost 8 bases and the V segment lost 6 bases, leaving 10 bases of the junction unmatched. The V gene's germline CDR1 is SGHTA and CDR2 FQGNSA. This CDR3 has 14 residues. CDR3 loop: CASSRQGAEDTIYF. CDR3 nucleotides: TGTGCCAGCAGTAGACAGGGAGCGGAGGACACCATATATTTT. The full variable domain, rest sourced from reference TRBV7-2 and TRBJ1-3, is GAGVSQSPSNKVTEKGKDVELRCDPISGHTALYWYRQSLGQGLEFLIYFQGNSAPDKSGLPSDRFSAERTGGSVSTLTIQRTQQEDSAVYLCASSRQGAEDTIYFGEGSWLTVV.

In DNA form, the CDR3 reads TGTGCCAGTAGTCCTCAGGGGACCCAAAACACTGAAGCTTTCTTT. This gives the protein CASSPQGTQNTEAFF. This chain connects TRBV19 to TRBJ1-1; D may be TRBD1 (6 bases). The CDR3 length is 15 residues. Germline V gives CDR1 LNHDA, CDR2 SQIVND (reference sequence). The V and J ends lost 5 bases and 2 bases respectively, with 15 bases between them.

CDR3 in DNA: TGTGCCACCAGTGCAGGACAGGCCCAGAACACTGAAGCTTTCTTT. This translates into CATSAGQAQNTEAFF. This sequence joins TRBV24-1 and TRBJ1-1, with 7 bases matching TRBD1. The V gene's germline CDR1 is KGHDR and CDR2 SFDVKD. Trimming cost V 5 bases and J 1 base; bases outside gene matches: 6. The CDR3 is 15 amino acids.

As DNA, the CDR3 is TGTGCCAGCAGTGAACTGGTAGCGGGAGTGTCGGATGAGCAGTTCTTC. It is translated as CASSELVAGVSDEQFF. The genes are TRBV6-1 and TRBJ2-1; 9 bases are a match to TRBD2. This CDR3 contains 16 residues. Per germline, CDR1 MNHNS and CDR2 SASEGT. The V and J ends lost 2 bases and 8 bases, in that order; junction bases with no gene match: 10.

CDR3 loop: CASSLAGGETQYF. DNA for the CDR3: TGTGCCAGCAGTTTAGCGGGGGGAGAGACCCAGTACTTC. V and J are TRBV12-3 or TRBV12-4 and TRBJ2-5, with D possibly being TRBD2 (6 bases). The CDR3 runs 13 residues. V lost 0 bases to trimming and J lost 4 bases, with 6 bases between them.